This T cell receptor (beta chain) came from a study of T cell responses to AZD1222 COVID-19 vaccine. Overall study results and limits: At study baseline, merely roughly 6 AZD1222 recipients were seropositive.

On this clone itself: Its target is not known.

Sequencing was performed with immunoSEQ multiplex PCR; in TCRdb, only in-frame clones are kept and a portion is missing. The sample includes around 120,000 clones, roughly 90% of them seen just once. The TCR originated in an adult in good health. The sequenced sample was peripheral blood, obtained on day 0 of AZD1222 vaccination.

The CDR3 sequence: CASSRGNTNEKLFF. The DNA of the CDR3 is TGTGCCAGCAGCCGGGGAAACACTAATGAAAAACTGTTTTTT. V and J are TRBV5-4 and TRBJ1-4, with D hard to call. CDR1 and CDR2 (germline): SGHNT, YYREEE (reference sequence). This CDR3 comprises 14 residues. Deletions cut 4 bases from V and 2 bases from J, with 9 bases between.